This TCR beta chain was found in a study of OX40 agonist ivuxolimab in advanced cancers. Whole-study context: Prior therapy, whether anti-PD-1, anti-PD-L1 or anti-CTLA-4, was allowed, and 35% to 40% had some.

Clones were read by immunoSEQ multiplex PCR, and TCRdb kept only the in-frame ones, dropping some. The table has approximately 20,000 clones, about 88% seen once. This clone was seen a handful of times. This sequence originates from an adult with an advanced solid tumor such as melanoma, head and neck, liver or kidney cancer. The material sequenced was CD4+ or CD8+ T cells sorted from blood, taken in a trial of the OX40 agonist ivuxolimab.

Here the CDR3 reads CASSFSSSYNEQFF. The CDR3 bases are TGTGCCAGCAGTTTTAGCAGCTCCTACAATGAGCAGTTCTTC. The V gene is TRBV28, the J gene TRBJ2-1; no definite D call. V gave up 3 bases and J gave up 0 bases, with 6 bases separating them. This CDR3 is 14 amino acids long. Germline lookup yields CDR1 MDHEN and CDR2 SYDVKM.